This T cell receptor (beta chain) was found in a study of blood T cell repertoires in COVID-19. Trimming at V came to 1 base and at J to 7 bases, leaving 7 bases not matched to a gene. CDR3 length: 15 amino acids. Germline V gene lookup returns CDR1 GTSNPN and CDR2 SVGIG (reference sequence). Method: immunoSEQ multiplex PCR; TCRdb's copy keeps in-frame clones and lacks some. The sample contains roughly 230,000 clones, 70% to 90% of which appear only once. The chain combines TRBV30 with TRBJ1-4, with 9 bases identical to TRBD1. The sample taken for sequencing was PBMCs or T cells enriched from blood (not recorded which). This TCR came from a woman in her fifties or sixties who had been exposed to COVID-19. Here the CDR3 DNA reads TGTGCCTGGAGTGCGCTCCAGGACAGGGGTGAAAAACTGTTTTTT. It specifies CAWSALQDRGEKLFF.